This T cell receptor (beta chain) was recovered during a study of T cell responses to AZD1222 COVID-19 vaccine. A note on this clone: Its antigen is unidentified.

The germline V gene encodes CDR1 SEHNR and CDR2 FQNEAQ (reference sequence). This CDR3 is 13 amino acids long. V lost 2 bases, J lost 5 bases, and 9 bases lay in between. Study findings and constraints: Among the donors, most were white British and more were female, and clonal diversity was possibly underestimated. At study baseline, merely more than 5 AZD1222 recipients were seropositive.

Only in-frame clones appear in the TCRdb table, and some are missing; sequencing was by immunoSEQ multiplex PCR. The sample shows 100,000 or so clones, 86% of them seen only once. The sample here was peripheral blood, taken 28 days after the second AZD1222 dose. The sequence derives from an adult who received the AZD1222 COVID-19 vaccine. This sequence joins TRBV7-9 and TRBJ2-5; D is unresolved. The CDR3 coding sequence is TGTGCCAGCAGCTTAATCAGGCGGGAGACCCAGTACTTC. Its protein is CASSLIRRETQYF.